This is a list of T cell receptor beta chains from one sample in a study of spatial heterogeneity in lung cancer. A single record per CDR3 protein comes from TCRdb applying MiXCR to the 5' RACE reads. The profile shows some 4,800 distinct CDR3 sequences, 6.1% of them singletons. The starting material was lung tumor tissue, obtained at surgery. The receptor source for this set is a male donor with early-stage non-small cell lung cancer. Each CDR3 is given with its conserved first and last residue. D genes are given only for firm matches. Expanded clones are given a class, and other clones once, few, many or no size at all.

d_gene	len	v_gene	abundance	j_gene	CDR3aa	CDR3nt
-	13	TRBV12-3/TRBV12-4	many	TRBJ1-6	CASSFLLDSPLHF	TGTGCCAGCAGTTTTCTCCTGGATTCACCCCTCCACTTT
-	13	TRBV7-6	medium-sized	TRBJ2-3	CASSLGGQDTQYF	TGTGCCAGCAGCTTAGGCGGCCAAGATACGCAGTATTTT
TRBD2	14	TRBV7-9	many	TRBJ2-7	CASSLLAGEVEQYF	TGTGCCAGCAGCTTACTAGCGGGAGAGGTCGAGCAGTACTTC
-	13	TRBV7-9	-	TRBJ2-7	CASSSDGSYEQYF	TGTGCCAGCAGCTCCGACGGTTCCTACGAGCAGTACTTC
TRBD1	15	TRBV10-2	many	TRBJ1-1	CASRNWGQPNTEAFF	TGCGCCAGCAGGAACTGGGGACAGCCGAACACTGAAGCTTTCTTT
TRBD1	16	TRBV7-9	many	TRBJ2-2	CASSRWRDRAAGELFF	TGTGCCAGCAGCCGCTGGCGGGACAGGGCGGCCGGGGAGCTGTTTTTT
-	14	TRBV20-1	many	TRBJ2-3	CSAREGTEHVTQYF	TGCAGTGCTAGAGAGGGGACGGAGCATGTTACGCAGTATTTT
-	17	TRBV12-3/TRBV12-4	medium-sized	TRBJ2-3	CASSLARKSTSTDTQYF	TGTGCCAGCAGTTTAGCGCGAAAGTCAACTAGCACAGATACGCAGTATTTT
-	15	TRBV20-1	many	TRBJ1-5	CSASVGTAGNQPQHF	TGCAGTGCTAGTGTGGGCACAGCTGGCAATCAGCCCCAGCATTTT
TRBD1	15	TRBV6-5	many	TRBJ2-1	CASSYGTGGYNEQFF	TGTGCCAGCAGTTACGGGACAGGGGGCTACAATGAGCAGTTCTTC
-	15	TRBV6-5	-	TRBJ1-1	CASSWGGGMNTEAFF	TGTGCCAGCAGTTGGGGGGGCGGGATGAACACTGAAGCTTTCTTT
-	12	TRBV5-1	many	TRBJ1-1	CASSLQGTEAFF	TGCGCCAGCAGCTTACAGGGCACTGAAGCTTTCTTT
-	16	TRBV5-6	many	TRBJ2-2	CASSSRREPNTGELFF	TGTGCCAGCAGCTCTCGGAGGGAACCGAACACCGGGGAGCTGTTTTTT
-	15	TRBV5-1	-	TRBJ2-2	CASSPLGAVAGELFF	TGCGCCAGCAGCCCCTTAGGGGCGGTGGCCGGGGAGCTGTTTTTT
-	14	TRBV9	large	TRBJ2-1	CASSVAWTNNEQFF	TGTGCCAGCAGCGTCGCGTGGACAAACAATGAGCAGTTCTTC
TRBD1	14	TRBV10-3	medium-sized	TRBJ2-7	CAISGQGVAGEQYF	TGTGCCATCAGTGGTCAGGGGGTAGCAGGGGAGCAGTACTTC
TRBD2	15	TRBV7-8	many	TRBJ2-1	CASSFTSGSLNEQFF	TGTGCCAGCAGCTTCACTAGCGGGAGTTTAAATGAGCAGTTCTTC
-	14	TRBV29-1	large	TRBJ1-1	CSALMRGSNTEAFF	TGCAGCGCCCTGATGAGGGGGTCTAACACTGAAGCTTTCTTT
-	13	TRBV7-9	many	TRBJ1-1	CASSSKTAFEAFF	TGTGCCAGCAGCTCCAAGACTGCGTTCGAAGCTTTCTTT
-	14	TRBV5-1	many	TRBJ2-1	CASSVFPADNEQFF	TGCGCCAGCAGCGTCTTCCCCGCTGACAATGAGCAGTTCTTC
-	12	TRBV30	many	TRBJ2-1	CAWSGYRDEQFF	TGTGCCTGGAGCGGGTACCGGGATGAGCAGTTCTTC
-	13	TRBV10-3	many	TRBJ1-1	CATRGGVGTEAFF	TGTGCCACCCGAGGAGGGGTTGGTACTGAAGCTTTCTTT
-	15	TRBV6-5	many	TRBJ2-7	CASSNEEGSSYEQYF	TGTGCCAGCAGCAACGAGGAGGGTAGCTCCTACGAGCAGTACTTC
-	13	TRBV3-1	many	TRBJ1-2	CASNQGFGYGYTF	TGTGCCAGCAACCAGGGGTTCGGCTATGGCTACACCTTC
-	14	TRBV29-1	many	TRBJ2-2	CSVEGEPRTGELFF	TGCAGCGTTGAGGGGGAGCCGAGGACCGGGGAGCTGTTTTTT
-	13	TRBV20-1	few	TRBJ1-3	CSAREFPGNTIYF	TGCAGTGCTAGGGAGTTCCCTGGAAACACCATATATTTT